The next 13 T cell receptor beta chains were all read from a single sample in a study of blood T cell repertoires in COVID-19. Clones were sequenced by immunoSEQ multiplex PCR, and TCRdb holds only the in-frame ones, with some missing. In the table there are about 280,000 clones, roughly 89% of which are singletons. Source material: PBMCs or T cells enriched from blood (not recorded which). The source of these receptors is a woman between 18 and 30 years old with acute COVID-19.

The chain has TRBV20-1 and TRBJ2-1, with 11 bases lining up with TRBD2. CDR1 and CDR2 (germline): DFQATT, SNEGSKA (reference sequence). The V segment lost 6 bases and the J segment 0 bases; nucleotides outside the gene matches: 4. The CDR3 loop spans 15 amino acids. The CDR3 nucleotides read TGCAGTGCCAGTAGCGGGGGGGCCTCCTACAATGAGCAGTTCTTC. Translating it yields CSASSGGASYNEQFF.

CDR3 DNA: TGTGCCAGCAAAACCGGCGACACAAATCAGCCCCAGCATTTT. It is translated as CASKTGDTNQPQHF. The chain links TRBV27 to TRBJ1-5, with D unresolved. The CDR3 extends over 14 amino acids. Germline V gene sequence: CDR1 MNHEY, CDR2 SMNVEV (reference sequence). With 7 bases removed from V and 4 bases from J, the gap between germline ends came to 14 bases.

The chain joins TRBV9 to TRBJ1-3, with 9 bases aligning to TRBD1. V was clipped by 3 bases and J by 3 bases; unmatched bases: 13. CDR1 SGDLS and CDR2 YYNGEE come from the germline V gene. The CDR3 contains 18 residues. CDR3 in amino acids: CASSEGQGVDFVGNTIYF. The CDR3 DNA is TGTGCCAGCAGCGAGGGACAGGGAGTCGATTTCGTTGGAAACACCATATATTTT.

The chain combines TRBV19 with TRBJ2-5; no clear D gene. The V and J ends lost 0 bases and 7 bases respectively, with 9 bases between them. The germline gives CDR1 LNHDA, CDR2 SQIVND (reference sequence). The CDR3 contains 13 residues. The CDR3 loop reads CASSIEPTGTQYF. CDR3 nucleotides: TGTGCCAGTAGTATAGAACCGACGGGGACCCAGTACTTC.

The chain carries TRBV24-1 and TRBJ2-1, with TRBD2 identical over 9 bases. This CDR3 is built from 15 residues. Per germline, CDR1 KGHDR and CDR2 SFDVKD. Unmatched junction bases numbered 7, after V lost 4 bases and J lost 7 bases. In DNA, the CDR3 is TGTGCCACCAGTGACCCAGGGCGGGGGGGGAATGAGCAGTTCTTC. Translating it yields CATSDPGRGGNEQFF.

The J gene is TRBJ2-5, the V gene TRBV7-2; the D gene is possibly TRBD1 (6 bases). The V and J ends lost 7 bases and 1 base respectively, with 13 bases between them. Germline values: CDR1 SGHTA, CDR2 FQGNSA. The CDR3 runs to 14 residues. The chain's CDR3 is CASTARGRQETQYF. Here the CDR3 DNA reads TGTGCCAGCACCGCCAGGGGCCGCCAAGAGACCCAGTACTTC.

The chain has TRBV28 and TRBJ1-5, with no clear D. Trimming shortened V by 3 bases and J by 0 bases, and 9 bases separated the two germline ends. The CDR3 runs 15 residues. Germline V gives CDR1 MDHEN, CDR2 SYDVKM. CDR3 loop: CASSLVAGSNQPQHF. The CDR3 bases are TGTGCCAGCAGTTTGGTGGCAGGTAGCAATCAGCCCCAGCATTTT. Full variable domain (missing parts from reference TRBV28 and TRBJ1-5): DVKVTQSSRYLVKRTGEKVFLECVQDMDHENMFWYRQDPGLGLRLIYFSYDVKMKEKGDIPEGYSVSREKKERFSLILESASTNQTSMYLCASSLVAGSNQPQHFGDGTRLSIL.

This sequence joins TRBV6-5 and TRBJ2-7; TRBD2 is a possible D gene (5 bases). The germline V gene has CDR1 MNHEY and CDR2 SVGAGI. The CDR3 spans 15 residues. V was shortened by 2 bases and J by 6 bases, with 17 bases between the two germline ends. This CDR3 reads CASSYGLAGPSEQYF. Written as DNA, the CDR3 is TGTGCCAGCAGTTACGGGTTGGCGGGCCCGTCCGAGCAGTACTTC.

V is TRBV30 and J is TRBJ1-6; D is possibly TRBD1 (6 bases). This CDR3 is 13 amino acids long. V lost 1 base and J 6 bases, leaving 7 bases between the germline ends. Germline-derived CDR1 and CDR2 are GTSNPN and SVGIG (reference sequence). The CDR3 DNA follows: TGTGCCTGGAGTGAAGGGGGTAATTCACCCCTCCACTTT. Protein product: CAWSEGGNSPLHF.

This chain joins TRBV27 and TRBJ2-7, with 7 positions matching TRBD1. The CDR3 length is 14 residues. CDR1 and CDR2 from the germline V gene are MNHEY and SMNVEV (reference sequence). J was trimmed by 0 bases and V by 10 bases; bases with no gene match: 9. The CDR3 DNA reads TGTGCCACCAAGGACAGGCTTTACTCCTACGAGCAGTACTTC. Amino acid sequence: CATKDRLYSYEQYF.

The chain couples TRBV5-4 to TRBJ1-1, with a tentative D call TRBD1 (6 bases). The V end was cut by 2 bases, the J end by 3 bases, with 14 bases between. Germline CDR1 reads SGHNT; CDR2 reads YYREEE (reference sequence). There are 15 residues in the CDR3. CDR3 sequence: CASSLFRGVDTEAFF. In DNA, the CDR3 is TGTGCCAGCAGCTTATTCAGGGGCGTGGACACTGAAGCTTTCTTT.

CDR3 bases: TGTGCCAGCAGTGAATCAGGGGGCAATCAGCCCCAGCATTTT. It translates to CASSESGGNQPQHF. The chain employs TRBV6-1 and TRBJ1-5; the D gene is possibly TRBD1 (6 bases). Trimming cost V 2 bases and J 2 bases, with 7 bases left between them. This CDR3 is 14 amino acids long. The germline CDR1 and CDR2 sequences are MNHNS and SASEGT.

V and J are TRBV5-1 and TRBJ2-1; a weak D match, TRBD2 (6 bases). The CDR3 is 16 residues long. Trimming cost V 3 bases and J 2 bases, with 15 bases left between them. In germline, CDR1 is SGHRS, CDR2 YFSETQ. The CDR3 bases are TGCGCCAGCAGCTCCCAAGCGGGTCTCCCCTACAATGAGCAGTTCTTC. Protein: CASSSQAGLPYNEQFF. Based on the CDR3 plus reference TRBV5-1 and TRBJ2-1, the full variable domain is KAGVTQTPRYLIKTRGQQVTLSCSPISGHRSVSWYQQTPGQGLQFLFEYFSETQRNKGNFPGRFSGRQFSNSRSEMNVSTLELGDSALYLCASSSQAGLPYNEQFFGPGTRLTVL.